Sequencing of this TCR beta chain was carried out in a study of T cells after yellow fever vaccination. Via MiXCR, TCRdb re-called the 5' RACE reads, giving one row per CDR3 protein. Here the sample spans some 9,600 distinct CDR3 sequences, around 4.8% being singletons. V lost 2 bases, J lost 3 bases, and 3 bases stayed unmatched. CDR1 is ENHRY, CDR2 SYGVKD, per germline. This CDR3 comprises 14 residues. Study observations and caveats: Primary-vaccination clones mostly resurfaced post-booster (less than 98% CD4, approximately 87% CD8).

This clonotype rates as medium-sized. The sample here was PBMCs, either bulk or a sorted T-cell subset (CD4+, CD8+, memory, or dextramer-sorted; not recorded which), taken roughly 15 days after the first yellow fever vaccination. The clonotype was recovered from a man younger than 35 who received the YFV17D yellow fever vaccine. The gene calls are TRBV10-3 and TRBJ1-2, with 7 nucleotides matching TRBD1. CDR3 sequence: CAISERDSDYGYTF. The CDR3 bases are TGTGCCATCAGTGAGAGGGACAGTGACTATGGCTACACCTTC.